This T cell receptor beta chain was captured in a study of HIV-infected children after antiretroviral therapy interruption. Treatment described: PENTA 11 planned treatment interruption arm or continuous ART arm. Study findings and constraints: After treatment interruption started, naive CD4+ CDR3 overlap across time points dropped.

Unique molecular identifiers were included in an RNA-based 3' RACE TCR library. TCRdb recomputed calls from the 3' RACE reads with MiXCR, one row per CDR3 protein. Here the sample spans about 89,000 distinct CDR3 sequences, 6.9% being singletons. This clonotype was detected many times. Its antigen remains unidentified. The sequence came from a pool of human donors with HIV. This specimen was CD45RA+ CD4+ T cells from PBMCs, pooled from several time points, taken from a donor given antiretroviral therapy, either interrupted or continuous. Subset defined: naive CD4+ CD45RA+ CD45RO- T cells.

The CDR3, as DNA: TGCGCCAGCAGCACCCGGACAGTTAACAATGAGCAGTTCTTC. Translation: CASSTRTVNNEQFF. The chain joins TRBV5-1 to TRBJ2-1; perhaps TRBD1 as D (6 bases). The V and J ends lost 4 bases and 5 bases respectively, with 13 bases between them. CDR3 length equals 14 residues. Per germline, CDR1 SGHRS and CDR2 YFSETQ.